The source of this T cell receptor beta chain is a study of blood T cell repertoires in COVID-19 (dated by TCRdb to the early 2020s). For context, the study as a whole: Samples covering the acute and convalescent phases of COVID-19 were provided by collaborators in the United States, Italy and Spain. The material from the prospective study consisted of cDNA or gDNA derived from T cells, B-cell-depleted T cells, or PBMCs. Subjects who had been exposed to COVID-19, were actively infected with it, or had recovered from it provided the deeply sampled blood TCRbeta repertoires that made up the dataset. A freely available public database, intended as a resource for researchers studying the immune response to SARS-CoV-2, is where the repertoires were released. Samples came from the ongoing ImmuneRACE study (first 160 participants) plus 1,254 subjects from 6 global collaborators. The sample metadata nearly always contained a de-identified subject ID, COVID-19 status, age in years and sex. Where available, HLA class I and class II types were taken from metadata supplied by the sample provider and were not determined by assay-based typing.

The investigation overall reported the following: How much clinical and demographic metadata was included differed by source and by participant, and the metadata was provided uncurated.

Turning to this clone: The antigen it binds to is not known. No base quality values were provided; no much bigger clone lies one nucleotide off.

Counted from cysteine to phenylalanine, this CDR3 has 14 amino acids. Only CDR3 DNA remains: 42 bases, in frame from the first base. From the germline V gene, CDR1 is SGHAT and CDR2 is FQNNGV. The germline ends are 6 bases apart after V is trimmed by 1 base and J by 2 bases. The immunoSEQ Assay, a bias-controlled multiplex PCR, was used to amplify TCRbeta CDR3 regions from genomic DNA. Per the authors' processing: The number of nucleated cells in each sample was estimated from the amplification of reference gene primers within the assay. Sequence reads were collapsed and filtered to measure the absolute abundance of every unique TCRbeta CDR3 rearrangement. Productive Simpson clonality was computed per sample as the square root of Simpson's diversity index over productive rearrangements. This is the immuneACCESS table as TCRdb keeps it, with only in-frame sequences that have V and J called. A part of the clones is gone; compared with another copy, unresolved V genes explain less than half, and the rest is unexplained. V and J calls plus clone size are reproduced from that table; the DNA served to infer D and trimming. The sample yields over 30,000 clones; around 77% were counted once. Approximately 16% of the sample rests with the top ten.

Whole blood was collected in K2EDTA tubes by collaborating institutions according to the institutions' own protocols. For TCRbeta analysis, collaborators shipped samples in one of three forms: frozen whole blood, isolated PBMCs, or DNA extracted from either of those sample types. The sample consisted of peripheral blood. This clonotype originated in a human donor in a cohort sampled during active COVID-19. This receptor chain uses TRBV11-2 and TRBJ2-1; the D gene is perhaps TRBD2, on 5 matching bases. This receptor has the CDR3 CASSLVEAYNEQFF. The nucleotide sequence reads as follows: TGTGCCAGCAGCTTAGTGGAGGCCTACAATGAGCAGTTCTTC.